This TCR beta chain originates from a study of blood T cell repertoires in COVID-19. Whole-study context: Specimens from acute and convalescent COVID-19 originated in the United States, Italy and Spain. Sources were T cells, B-cell-depleted T cells, or PBMCs; the material itself was cDNA or gDNA.

Original handling: Amplification from reference gene primers served as the basis for estimated nucleated cell counts. Repertoires were generated with immunoSEQ multiplex PCR, while TCRdb's copy carries only in-frame clones and drops some. The D gene and trimming were derived from the DNA, and the V and J assignments and clone size from that table. The data contain about 29,000 clones, 75% to 90% of them singletons. The CDR3 consists of 15 residues. Trimming shortened V by 0 bases and J by 1 base, and 8 bases separated the two germline ends. Germline V gene data show CDR1 as MNHEY and CDR2 as SVGEGT. Those enrolled in Seattle joined during active infection and were followed longitudinally afterward.

Sequencing was done on a sample of peripheral blood. The TCR comes from a woman of 80 years or more with COVID-19, enrolled during active disease. The chain has TRBV6-2 or TRBV6-3 and TRBJ2-3, with D perhaps matching TRBD2 (6 bases). The CDR3 spells CASSYSERGTDTQYF. CDR3 bases: TGTGCCAGCAGTTACTCCGAGCGGGGCACAGATACGCAGTATTTT.